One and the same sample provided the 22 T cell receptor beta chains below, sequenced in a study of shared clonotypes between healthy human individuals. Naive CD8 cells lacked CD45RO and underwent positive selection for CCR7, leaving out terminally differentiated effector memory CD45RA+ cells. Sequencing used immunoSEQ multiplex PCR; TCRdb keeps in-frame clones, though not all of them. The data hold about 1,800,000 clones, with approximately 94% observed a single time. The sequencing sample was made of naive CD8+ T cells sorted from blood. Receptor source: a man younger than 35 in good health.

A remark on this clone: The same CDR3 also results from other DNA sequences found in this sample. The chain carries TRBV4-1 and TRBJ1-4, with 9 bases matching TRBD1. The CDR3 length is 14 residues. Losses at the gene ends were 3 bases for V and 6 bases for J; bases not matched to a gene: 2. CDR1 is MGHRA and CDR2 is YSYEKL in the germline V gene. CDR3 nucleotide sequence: TGCGCCAGCAGCCAGACAGGGGGGGATGAAAAACTGTTTTTT. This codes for CASSQTGGDEKLFF.

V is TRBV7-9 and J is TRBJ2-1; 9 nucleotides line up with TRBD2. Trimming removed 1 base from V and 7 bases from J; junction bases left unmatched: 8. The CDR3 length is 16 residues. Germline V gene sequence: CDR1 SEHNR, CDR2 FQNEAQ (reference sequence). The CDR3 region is CASSLGMGLAVNEQFF. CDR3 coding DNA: TGTGCCAGCAGCTTAGGGATGGGACTAGCCGTAAATGAGCAGTTCTTC.

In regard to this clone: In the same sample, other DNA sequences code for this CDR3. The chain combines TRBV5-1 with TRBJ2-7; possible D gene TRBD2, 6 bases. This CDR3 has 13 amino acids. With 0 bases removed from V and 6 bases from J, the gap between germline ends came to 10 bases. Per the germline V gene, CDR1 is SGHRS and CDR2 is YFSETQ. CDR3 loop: CASSLAPGGEQYF. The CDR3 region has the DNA TGCGCCAGCAGCTTGGCGCCCGGGGGCGAGCAGTACTTC.

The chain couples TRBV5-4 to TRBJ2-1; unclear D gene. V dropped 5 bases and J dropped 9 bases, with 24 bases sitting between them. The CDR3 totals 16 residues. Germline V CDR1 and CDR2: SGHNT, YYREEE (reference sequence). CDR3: CASRWGAEGIHGEQFF. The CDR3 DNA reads TGTGCCAGCAGATGGGGTGCGGAAGGGATCCATGGTGAGCAGTTCTTC.

The CDR3 DNA follows: TGTGCCAGCAGTTTATACTCAGGGGGGCAAGAGACCCAGTACTTC. The encoded protein is CASSLYSGGQETQYF. This chain links TRBV28 with TRBJ2-5; D is perhaps TRBD1 (7 bases). The germline V gene encodes CDR1 MDHEN and CDR2 SYDVKM. This CDR3 region has 15 residues. V lost 1 base and J 2 bases, leaving 11 bases between the germline ends.

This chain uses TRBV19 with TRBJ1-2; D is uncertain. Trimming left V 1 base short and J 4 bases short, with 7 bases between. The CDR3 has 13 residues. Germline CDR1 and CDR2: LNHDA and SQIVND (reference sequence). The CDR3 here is CASSIGPGYGYTF. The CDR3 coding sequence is TGTGCCAGTAGTATAGGGCCAGGCTATGGCTACACCTTC. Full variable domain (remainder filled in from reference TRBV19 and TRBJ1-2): DGGITQSPKYLFRKEGQNVTLSCEQNLNHDAMYWYRQDPGQGLRLIYYSQIVNDFQKGDIAEGYSVSREKKESFPLTVTSAQKNPTAFYLCASSIGPGYGYTFGSGTRLTVV.

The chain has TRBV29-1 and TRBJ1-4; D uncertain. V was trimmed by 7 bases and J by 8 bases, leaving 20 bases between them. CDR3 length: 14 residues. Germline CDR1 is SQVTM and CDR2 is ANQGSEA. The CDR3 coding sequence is TGCAGCGAACGCCTAGGAAGGGAAGTAGAAAAACTGTTTTTT. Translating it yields CSERLGREVEKLFF.

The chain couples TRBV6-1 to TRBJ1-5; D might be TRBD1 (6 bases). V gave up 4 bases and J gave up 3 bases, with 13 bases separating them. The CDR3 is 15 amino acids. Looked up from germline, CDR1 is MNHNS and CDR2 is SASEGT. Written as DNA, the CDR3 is TGTGCCAGCAGTGGGTCAGGGGAGCCCAATCAGCCCCAGCATTTT. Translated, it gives CASSGSGEPNQPQHF.

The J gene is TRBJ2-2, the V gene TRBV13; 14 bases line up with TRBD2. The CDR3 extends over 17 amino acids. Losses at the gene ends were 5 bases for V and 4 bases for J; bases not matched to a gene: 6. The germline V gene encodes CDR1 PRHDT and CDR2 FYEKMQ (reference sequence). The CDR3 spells CASSQGLAGEGTGELFF. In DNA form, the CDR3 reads TGTGCCAGCAGCCAGGGACTAGCGGGAGAGGGCACCGGGGAGCTGTTTTTT.

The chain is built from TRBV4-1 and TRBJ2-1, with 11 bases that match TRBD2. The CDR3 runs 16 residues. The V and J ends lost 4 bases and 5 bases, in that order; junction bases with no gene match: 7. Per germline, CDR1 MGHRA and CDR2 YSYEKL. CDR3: CASSPRSGLADNEQFF. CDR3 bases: TGCGCCAGCAGCCCTCGCTCGGGACTAGCGGACAATGAGCAGTTCTTC.

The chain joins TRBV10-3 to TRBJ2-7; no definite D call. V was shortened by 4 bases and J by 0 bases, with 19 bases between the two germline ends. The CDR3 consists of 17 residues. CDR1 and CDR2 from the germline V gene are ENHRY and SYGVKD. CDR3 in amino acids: CAISGPNEKVSSYEQYF. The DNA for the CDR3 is TGTGCCATCAGTGGTCCTAACGAGAAGGTGAGCTCCTACGAGCAGTACTTC.

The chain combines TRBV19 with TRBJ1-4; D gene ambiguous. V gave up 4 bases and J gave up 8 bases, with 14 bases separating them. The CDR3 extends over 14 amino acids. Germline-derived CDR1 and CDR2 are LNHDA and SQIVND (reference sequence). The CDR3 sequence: CASSKFSLDEKLFF. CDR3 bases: TGTGCCAGTAGTAAGTTCTCCCTGGACGAAAAACTGTTTTTT.

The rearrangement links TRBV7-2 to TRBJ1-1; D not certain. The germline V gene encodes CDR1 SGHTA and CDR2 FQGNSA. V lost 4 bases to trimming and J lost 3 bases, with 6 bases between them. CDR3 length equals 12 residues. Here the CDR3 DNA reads TGTGCCAGCAGCTACGGACACACTGAAGCTTTCTTT. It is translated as CASSYGHTEAFF.

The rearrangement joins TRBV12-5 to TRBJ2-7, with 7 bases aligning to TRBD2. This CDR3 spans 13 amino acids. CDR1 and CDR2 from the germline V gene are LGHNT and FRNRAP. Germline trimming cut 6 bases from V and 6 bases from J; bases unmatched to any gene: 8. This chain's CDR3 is CASGKTSSGEQYF. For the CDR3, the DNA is TGTGCTAGTGGAAAGACTAGCTCCGGCGAGCAGTACTTC.

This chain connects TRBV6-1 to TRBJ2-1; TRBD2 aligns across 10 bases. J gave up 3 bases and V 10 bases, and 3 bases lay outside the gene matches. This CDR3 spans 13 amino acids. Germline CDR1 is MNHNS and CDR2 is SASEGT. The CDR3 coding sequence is TGTGCCATCGGACTAGCGGACTACAATGAGCAGTTCTTC. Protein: CAIGLADYNEQFF.

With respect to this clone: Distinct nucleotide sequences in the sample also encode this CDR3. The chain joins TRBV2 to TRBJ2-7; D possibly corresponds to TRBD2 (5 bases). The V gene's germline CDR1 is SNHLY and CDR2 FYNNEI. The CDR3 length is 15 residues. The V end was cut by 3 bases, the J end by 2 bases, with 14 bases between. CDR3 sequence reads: CASSESGGLPYEQYF. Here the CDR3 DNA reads TGTGCCAGCAGTGAGTCCGGAGGACTCCCCTACGAGCAGTACTTC.

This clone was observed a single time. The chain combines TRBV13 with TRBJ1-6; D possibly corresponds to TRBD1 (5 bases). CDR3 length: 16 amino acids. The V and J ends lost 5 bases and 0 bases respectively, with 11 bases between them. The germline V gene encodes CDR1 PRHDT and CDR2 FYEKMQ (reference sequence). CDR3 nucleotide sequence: TGTGCCAGCAGCCCCCGGGGGGGCTCCTATAATTCACCCCTCCACTTT. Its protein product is CASSPRGGSYNSPLHF. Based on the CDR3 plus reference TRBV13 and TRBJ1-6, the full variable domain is AAGVIQSPRHLIKEKRETATLKCYPIPRHDTVYWYQQGPGQDPQFLISFYEKMQSDKGSIPDRFSAQQFSDYHSELNMSSLELGDSALYFCASSPRGGSYNSPLHFGNGTRLTVT.

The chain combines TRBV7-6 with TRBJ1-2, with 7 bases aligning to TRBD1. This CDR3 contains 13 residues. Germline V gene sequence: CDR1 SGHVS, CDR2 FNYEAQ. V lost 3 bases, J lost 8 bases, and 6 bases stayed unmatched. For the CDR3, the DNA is TGTGCCAGCAGCTTTACAGGGGAGAGCGGCTACACCTTC. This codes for CASSFTGESGYTF.

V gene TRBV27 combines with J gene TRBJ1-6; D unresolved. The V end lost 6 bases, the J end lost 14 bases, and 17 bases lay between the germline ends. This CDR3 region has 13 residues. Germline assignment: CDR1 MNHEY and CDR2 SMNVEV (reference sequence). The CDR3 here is CASSLGPGLALHF. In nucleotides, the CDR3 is TGTGCCAGCAGCCTAGGACCCGGTTTGGCCCTCCACTTT.

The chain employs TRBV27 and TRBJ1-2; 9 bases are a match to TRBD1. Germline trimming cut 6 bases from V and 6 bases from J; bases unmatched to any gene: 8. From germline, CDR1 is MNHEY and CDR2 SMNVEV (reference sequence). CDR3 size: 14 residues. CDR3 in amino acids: CASRGHGTGHGYTF. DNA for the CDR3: TGTGCCAGCAGGGGCCACGGGACAGGGCATGGCTACACCTTC.

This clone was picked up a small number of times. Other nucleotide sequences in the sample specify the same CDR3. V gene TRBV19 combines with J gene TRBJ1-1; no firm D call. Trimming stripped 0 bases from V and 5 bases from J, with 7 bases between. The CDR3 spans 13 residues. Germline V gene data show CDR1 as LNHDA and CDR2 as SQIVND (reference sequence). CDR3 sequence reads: CASSIDGETEAFF. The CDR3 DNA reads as TGTGCCAGTAGTATAGATGGGGAAACTGAAGCTTTCTTT.

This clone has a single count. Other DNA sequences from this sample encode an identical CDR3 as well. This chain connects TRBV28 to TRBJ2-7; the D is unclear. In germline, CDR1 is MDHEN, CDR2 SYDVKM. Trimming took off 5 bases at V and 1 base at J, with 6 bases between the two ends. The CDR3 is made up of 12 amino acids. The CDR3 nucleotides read TGTGCCAGCAGTCCCGGGTCCTACGAGCAGTACTTC. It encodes CASSPGSYEQYF.